This passage covers 16 T cell receptor beta chains from one sample sequenced in a study of blood T cell repertoires in COVID-19. Only in-frame clones appear in the TCRdb table, and some are missing; sequencing was by immunoSEQ multiplex PCR. The sample lists tens of thousands of clones, about four fifths seen once, with about 7% in the top ten. The sample comprised peripheral blood. These receptors were obtained from a man aged 70 or older with active COVID-19.

This chain joins TRBV18 and TRBJ1-2; 7 bases line up with TRBD1. The CDR3 covers 16 residues. V lost 3 bases and J lost 0; bases outside the gene matches: 7. Germline CDR1 KGHSH, CDR2 LQKENI. This CDR3 is CASSPQQGRPNYGYTF. CDR3 coding DNA: TGTGCCAGCTCACCTCAACAGGGGAGACCTAACTATGGCTACACCTTC.

This clone was seen once. This rearrangement joins TRBV7-9 to TRBJ2-7; D is undetermined. The CDR3 consists of 13 residues. CDR1 SEHNR and CDR2 FQNEAQ come from the germline V gene (reference sequence). The V end was cut by 2 bases, the J end by 0 bases, with 5 bases between. In DNA form, the CDR3 reads TGTGCCAGCAGCTTACCCGGCTCCTACGAGCAGTACTTC. It codes for CASSLPGSYEQYF.

CDR3 DNA: TGTGCCAGCAGCTTAGACCCCCCAGGCTATGGCTACACCTTC. This gives the protein CASSLDPPGYGYTF. This sequence joins TRBV7-2 and TRBJ1-2, with unresolved D. The CDR3 covers 14 residues. V shed 1 base and J shed 4 bases, with 10 bases lying between them. Germline CDR1 SGHTA, CDR2 FQGNSA.

The rearrangement links TRBV7-2 to TRBJ1-1; possible D gene TRBD1, 5 bases. Germline CDR1 SGHTA, CDR2 FQGNSA. CDR3 length: 13 amino acids. V was pared by 0 bases and J by 9 bases, with 11 bases between. For the CDR3, the DNA is TGTGCCAGCAGCTTAGCAGAAGGGACTAAAGCTTTCTTT. As protein: CASSLAEGTKAFF.

The chain has TRBV6-6 and TRBJ1-5; TRBD1 might be the D (6 bases). Trimming left V 6 bases short and J 4 bases short, with 19 bases between. CDR1 is MNHNY and CDR2 is SVGAGI in the germline V gene (reference sequence). The CDR3 runs 16 residues. The CDR3 here is CASRPDTGIGNQPQHF. The CDR3 coding sequence is TGTGCCAGCAGGCCCGATACAGGGATTGGAAATCAGCCCCAGCATTTT.

The V gene is TRBV9, the J gene TRBJ2-7, with 9 positions matching TRBD1. Germline V gives CDR1 SGDLS, CDR2 YYNGEE. CDR3 length: 17 residues. The ends lost 0 bases at V and 0 bases at J; junction bases unmatched: 7. DNA for the CDR3: TGTGCCAGCAGCGTAGGGTTTGACAGGGGGAGCTCCTACGAGCAGTACTTC. Amino acids: CASSVGFDRGSSYEQYF.

The chain carries TRBV20-1 and TRBJ2-3; TRBD2 matches at 11 bases. Trimming removed 3 bases from V and 2 bases from J; junction bases left unmatched: 10. Germline V lookup: CDR1 DFQATT, CDR2 SNEGSKA (reference sequence). CDR3 length: 17 amino acids. The DNA for the CDR3 is TGCAGTGCTAGTCTCGGGCTAGCGGGGGGACACACAGATACGCAGTATTTT. Translated, it gives CSASLGLAGGHTDTQYF.

This chain joins TRBV27 and TRBJ2-7; a possible D gene is TRBD2 (6 bases). From germline, CDR1 is MNHEY and CDR2 SMNVEV (reference sequence). V was trimmed by 4 bases and J by 9 bases, leaving 13 bases between them. The CDR3 has 12 amino acids. This CDR3 reads CASSSTGTAQYF. CDR3 nucleotides: TGTGCCAGCAGTTCTACCGGGACTGCGCAGTACTTC.

There are a few counts of this clone. The chain recombines TRBV4-2 with TRBJ2-1; D is possibly TRBD1 (6 bases). CDR1 is LGHNA, CDR2 YNFKEQ, per germline. V was trimmed by 0 bases and J by 0 bases, leaving 9 bases between them. The CDR3 extends over 16 amino acids. CDR3 nucleotide sequence: TGTGCCAGCAGCCAAGATAAGGGGGACTCCTACAATGAGCAGTTCTTC. Its translation: CASSQDKGDSYNEQFF.

The chain combines TRBV27 with TRBJ1-2, with D perhaps TRBD1 (5 bases). This CDR3 has 17 residues. V was pared by 6 bases and J by 1 base, with 21 bases between. Germline lookup yields CDR1 MNHEY and CDR2 SMNVEV (reference sequence). The CDR3 region has the DNA TGTGCCAGCAGGATTGTGGTGGGGGAGGGCCTTAACTATGGCTACACCTTC. Translation gives CASRIVVGEGLNYGYTF.

This chain links TRBV7-9 with TRBJ2-7; 8 bases are shared with TRBD1. V trimming: 2 bases; J trimming: 6 bases; junction bases outside the gene matches: 3. The CDR3 is made up of 13 amino acids. Germline CDR1 SEHNR, CDR2 FQNEAQ (reference sequence). DNA of the CDR3: TGTGCCAGCAGCTTATTAACAGGGGGCGAGCAGTACTTC. Translated: CASSLLTGGEQYF.

This clone came up once. The chain recombines TRBV13 with TRBJ1-6; D is uncertain. Trimming stripped 0 bases from V and 11 bases from J, with 5 bases between. The CDR3 contains 12 residues. The V gene's germline CDR1 is PRHDT and CDR2 FYEKMQ (reference sequence). The CDR3 is CASSLGATPLHF. The CDR3 region has the DNA TGTGCCAGCAGCTTAGGCGCGACACCCCTCCACTTT.

The rearrangement uses TRBV6-5 and TRBJ1-1, with unresolved D. The germline gives CDR1 MNHEY, CDR2 SVGAGI. V was cut by 2 bases and J by 2 bases, with 6 bases left in between. The CDR3 spans 13 residues. The DNA for the CDR3 is TGTGCCAGCAGTTACATTTTAAACACTGAAGCTTTCTTT. Residues: CASSYILNTEAFF.

The rearrangement uses TRBV5-4 and TRBJ2-5; no clear D. Germline CDR1 and CDR2: SGHNT and YYREEE (reference sequence). Trimming pared 6 bases from V and 2 bases from J, leaving 11 bases between. This CDR3 spans 13 amino acids. Here the CDR3 DNA reads TGTGCCAGCAAGGCAGGATTACAAGAGACCCAGTACTTC. Its protein is CASKAGLQETQYF.

The chain recombines TRBV29-1 with TRBJ1-2, with 7 bases lining up with TRBD1. The CDR3 is made up of 13 amino acids. Germline CDR1 SQVTM, CDR2 ANQGSEA. With 3 bases clipped from V and 5 bases from J, the junction kept 6 bases outside the gene matches. CDR3 nucleotide sequence: TGCAGCGTTGACAAGGGGGCTCCGTATGGCTACACCTTC. Amino acid sequence: CSVDKGAPYGYTF.

V gene TRBV5-8 combines with J gene TRBJ2-5; a weak D match, TRBD1 (5 bases). V was shortened by 5 bases and J by 1 base, with 9 bases between the two germline ends. CDR1 and CDR2 (germline): SGHTS, YDEGEE. The CDR3 spans 13 residues. Here the CDR3 reads CASSYRPQETQYF. For the CDR3, the DNA is TGTGCCAGCAGTTACAGGCCCCAAGAGACCCAGTACTTC.